The source of this TCR beta chain is a study of cytomegalovirus exposure and HLA in healthy donors. At the level of the study: Most donors, 70% to 85% of around 400 genotyped, fell in the Caucasian-associated ancestry cluster.

About this clone: Its target is not known.

Germline V CDR1 and CDR2: LNHNV, YYDKDF (reference sequence). The ends were cut back, 1 base at V and 4 bases at J, with 13 bases in the middle. The CDR3 covers 15 residues. General study points: When analyzed later, a missense DCLRE1C variant was found to be linked to TCR beta V- and J-gene trimming.

The PCR had 60 Vbeta and 13 Jbeta primers. TCRdb's table, derived via immunoSEQ multiplex PCR, lists solely in-frame clones and lacks some. The sample carries around 99,000 clones, about 72% recorded once. This chain connects TRBV15 to TRBJ1-2; tentatively, D is TRBD1 (5 bases). Sequencing was performed on PBMCs. The clonotype comes from a man between 18 and 29 years old in good health and CMV-seronegative. CDR3 protein: CATSRAGTGPYGYTF. CDR3 nucleotide sequence: TGTGCCACCAGCAGAGCCGGGACTGGACCCTATGGCTACACCTTC.